The source of this T cell receptor (beta chain) is a study of T-cell memory formation after mild COVID-19. Study-level results: Among contracting clones, CD4+ were mainly CM/EM and CD8+ enriched in EMRA. Clones contracting over day 15 to 85 were CD4/CD8 balanced, with later expanders leaning CD4+. The study detected some responding clones in pre-infection memory, suggesting cross-reactive memory joined.

5'RACE with constant-segment primers built TCRalpha and TCRbeta cDNA libraries with UMIs. From the 5' RACE reads, TCRdb called clonotypes with MiXCR, one entry per CDR3 protein. The repertoire holds hundreds of thousands of distinct CDR3 sequences, with around a sixth as singletons. On this clonotype itself: The target antigen is unknown.

CDR1 is SGHTA and CDR2 is FQGTGA in the germline V gene. CDR3 length: 17 amino acids. V lost 4 bases, J lost 3 bases, and 18 bases lay in between. V usage is TRBV7-3 and J usage is TRBJ2-2, with TRBD1 as a possible D gene (6 bases). The receptor was isolated from a man aged 18 to 29 who had mild COVID-19 (a few samples of this study predate the infection). Cell type and time point are not known. Sample: PBMCs or a T cell subset sorted from them (not recorded which). The CDR3 region is CASSSHTPRGDTGELFF. Written as DNA, the CDR3 is TGTGCCAGCAGCTCGCACACCCCCAGGGGAGACACCGGGGAGCTGTTTTTT.